A selection of T cell receptor beta chains follows, all from one sample in a study of Ad26.COV2.S vaccination and SARS-CoV-2 variants. Assay used: immunoSEQ multiplex PCR; TCRdb lists only in-frame clones, some missing. Among 200,000 to 250,000 clones listed, around 89% were seen once. Sequences were derived from peripheral blood, sampled in a trial of Ad26.COV2.S vaccine versus placebo. The receptors originated from a person between 18 and 65 years old who received the Ad26.COV2.S COVID-19 vaccine or a placebo. Each CDR3 is given with its conserved first and last residue. The D gene is left open where the match is weak. Clone size is shown for a subset of rows, as once, few, many or a class of expanded clone.

J gene	clone size	V gene	D gene	CDR3 protein	CDR3 DNA
TRBJ1-1	once	TRBV5-6	NA	CASSLWSPLNTEAFF	TGTGCCAGCAGCTTGTGGTCCCCTTTGAACACTGAAGCTTTCTTT
TRBJ2-2	few	TRBV6-2/TRBV6-3	TRBD1	CASSRDRGHTGELFF	TGTGCCAGCAGTCGGGACAGGGGGCACACCGGGGAGCTGTTTTTT
TRBJ2-7	NA	TRBV5-4	NA	CASSPDSSFYEQYF	TGTGCCAGCAGCCCGGACAGTTCGTTCTACGAGCAGTACTTC
TRBJ1-1	NA	TRBV5-4	TRBD1	CASSRDGTGNTEAFF	TGTGCCAGCAGCCGAGATGGGACAGGGAACACTGAAGCTTTCTTT
TRBJ1-5	few	TRBV7-2	NA	CASRGDSFDQPQHF	TGTGCCAGCAGAGGAGACAGTTTCGATCAGCCCCAGCATTTT
TRBJ2-3	NA	TRBV5-5	TRBD2	CASSLENSGRAQYF	TGTGCCAGCAGCTTGGAGAATAGCGGGAGGGCGCAGTATTTT
TRBJ2-3	NA	TRBV3-1/TRBV3-2	TRBD1	CASSYRGMSTDTQYF	TGTGCCAGCAGCTACAGGGGGATGAGCACAGATACGCAGTATTTT
TRBJ2-2	NA	TRBV30	TRBD1	CAWSDGQGAFGELFF	TGTGCCTGGAGTGATGGACAGGGGGCTTTCGGGGAGCTGTTTTTT
TRBJ2-1	NA	TRBV6-2/TRBV6-3	NA	CASSYSRVGRAGYNEQFF	TGTGCCAGCAGTTACTCAAGGGTGGGGCGGGCTGGATACAATGAGCAGTTCTTC
TRBJ2-7	once	TRBV28	TRBD2	CASSFLGLAGGPRYEQYF	TGTGCCAGCAGTTTCCTAGGACTAGCGGGAGGGCCTCGATACGAGCAGTACTTC